This is a list of T cell receptor beta chains from one sample in a study of ipilimumab plus nivolumab after autologous stem cell transplantation. The repertoire was sequenced with immunoSEQ multiplex PCR; TCRdb's copy has only in-frame clones and lacks some. Of about 83,000 clones listed, under 85% are singletons. The sequences come from PBMCs, collected in a trial of ipilimumab plus nivolumab as post-transplant consolidation. The receptor set was obtained from a male donor with diffuse large B-cell lymphoma. CDR3s include the opening cysteine and the closing phenylalanine or tryptophan. Each record gives: J gene, D gene, V gene, clone size, CDR3 DNA, CDR3 protein. A D gene is named only where the DNA matches it firmly. Clone size is stated in some rows and not others, as once, few, many or a class when expanded.

J: TRBJ2-1
D: TRBD1
V: TRBV19
size: NA
DNA: TGTGCCAGTAGTATTACCCCCCGGGACAGCCGCTCCGATGAGCAGTTCTTC
CDR3: CASSITPRDSRSDEQFF

J: TRBJ2-1
D: NA
V: TRBV20-1
size: NA
DNA: TGCAGTGCTATAATTTCTTATGAGCAGTTCTTC
CDR3: CSAIISYEQFF

J: TRBJ2-2
D: TRBD1
V: TRBV5-1
size: NA
DNA: TGCGCCAGCAGCTTTGGGACAGCTCAAGGGACCGGGGAGCTGTTTTTT
CDR3: CASSFGTAQGTGELFF

J: TRBJ1-1
D: TRBD1
V: TRBV11-2
size: NA
DNA: TGTGCCAGCAACGGGTGGGGACAGGGGTTCACTGAAGCTTTCTTT
CDR3: CASNGWGQGFTEAFF

J: TRBJ2-1
D: NA
V: TRBV2
size: NA
DNA: TGTGCCAGCCGGGGTAGGACCTACAATGAGCAGTTCTTC
CDR3: CASRGRTYNEQFF

J: TRBJ2-7
D: NA
V: TRBV19
size: NA
DNA: TGTGCCAGTAGTCTGGGACTGTATTCCTACGAGCAGTACTTC
CDR3: CASSLGLYSYEQYF

J: TRBJ2-3
D: TRBD2
V: TRBV5-8
size: NA
DNA: TGTGCCAGCAGCTTGTCCGGGCTAGCGGGGATTACGCAGTATTTT
CDR3: CASSLSGLAGITQYF

J: TRBJ1-5
D: NA
V: TRBV4-2
size: NA
DNA: TGTGCCAGCAGCCTCGGAGATAGCAATCAGCCCCAGCATTTT
CDR3: CASSLGDSNQPQHF

J: TRBJ2-2
D: NA
V: TRBV6-5
size: once
DNA: TGTGCCAGCAGTTACAGTAATAGAAACACCGGGGAGCTGTTTTTT
CDR3: CASSYSNRNTGELFF

J: TRBJ2-3
D: TRBD2
V: TRBV7-2
size: NA
DNA: TGTGCCAGCAGCTTATATTTAGGCGGGGGATACACAGATACGCAGTATTTT
CDR3: CASSLYLGGGYTDTQYF

J: TRBJ2-5
D: TRBD1
V: TRBV11-2
size: NA
DNA: TGTGCCAGCAGCTTCAGTGGGACAGGAGAGACCCAGTACTTC
CDR3: CASSFSGTGETQYF

J: TRBJ1-3
D: NA
V: TRBV18
size: NA
DNA: TGTGCCAGCTCACCACGTAGGGAGGGAAGAACTGGAAACACCATATATTTT
CDR3: CASSPRREGRTGNTIYF

J: TRBJ1-2
D: NA
V: TRBV25-1
size: NA
DNA: TGTGCCAGCAGTGACCCCCGGGGGAGGCAGGACTATGGCTACACCTTC
CDR3: CASSDPRGRQDYGYTF

J: TRBJ2-1
D: NA
V: TRBV18
size: NA
DNA: TGTGCCAGCTCACCCCCTACGAATGAGCAGTTCTTC
CDR3: CASSPPTNEQFF

J: TRBJ2-1
D: NA
V: TRBV11-1
size: NA
DNA: TGTGCCAGCAGCTTAGCGCGAGATGAGCAGTTCTTC
CDR3: CASSLARDEQFF

J: TRBJ1-2
D: NA
V: TRBV5-1
size: few
DNA: TGCGCCAGCTCCCTAGGGGGGCGAGGGGATGGCTACACCTTC
CDR3: CASSLGGRGDGYTF

J: TRBJ1-6
D: NA
V: TRBV7-9
size: few
DNA: TGTGCCAGCAGCTTTCGGGAGGCGGGTTCACCCCTCCACTTT
CDR3: CASSFREAGSPLHF

J: TRBJ1-4
D: NA
V: TRBV6-1
size: NA
DNA: TGTGCCAGCACCGAGGGTCCAACTAATGAAAAACTGTTTTTT
CDR3: CASTEGPTNEKLFF

J: TRBJ2-3
D: TRBD2
V: TRBV15
size: NA
DNA: TGTGCCACCAGCAGAGTGGCTAGCGGGATGGCAGATACGCAGTATTTT
CDR3: CATSRVASGMADTQYF

J: TRBJ2-5
D: NA
V: TRBV7-2
size: NA
DNA: TGTGCCAGCAGCACCAGACAGGCTTCGGAGACCCAGTACTTC
CDR3: CASSTRQASETQYF

J: TRBJ1-1
D: NA
V: TRBV6-5
size: NA
DNA: TGTGCCAGCAGGGGGGCAGAAAGTAATGAAGCTTTCTTT
CDR3: CASRGAESNEAFF

J: TRBJ2-7
D: NA
V: TRBV4-3
size: NA
DNA: TGCGCCAGCAGTCTGAACAGGTTCTCCTACGAGCAGTACTTC
CDR3: CASSLNRFSYEQYF

J: TRBJ1-2
D: NA
V: TRBV19
size: NA
DNA: TGTGCCAGTAGTATAGGGCGGCTCGGTGGCTACACCTTC
CDR3: CASSIGRLGGYTF

J: TRBJ2-5
D: TRBD2
V: TRBV7-2
size: NA
DNA: TGTGCCAGCAGCTCCACCGGGACTAAAGAGACCCAGTACTTC
CDR3: CASSSTGTKETQYF

J: TRBJ2-3
D: TRBD2
V: TRBV19
size: NA
DNA: TGTGCCAGTAGATCCCGCGGGGGTACAGATACGCAGTATTTT
CDR3: CASRSRGGTDTQYF

J: TRBJ2-7
D: NA
V: TRBV5-4
size: NA
DNA: TGTGCCAGCAGCTTGGGTCTTCGCACCTACGAGCAGTACTTC
CDR3: CASSLGLRTYEQYF

J: TRBJ1-2
D: TRBD1
V: TRBV29-1
size: NA
DNA: TGCAGCGCTCTCGGGACAGGGTTTAACTATGGCTACACCTTC
CDR3: CSALGTGFNYGYTF

J: TRBJ1-2
D: NA
V: TRBV7-9
size: NA
DNA: TGTGCCAGCAGTCCTGATTGGAGTGGCTACACCTTC
CDR3: CASSPDWSGYTF

J: TRBJ1-5
D: TRBD1
V: TRBV6-5
size: once
DNA: TGTGCCAGCAGTCGACAGGGGGACAATCAGCCCCAGCATTTT
CDR3: CASSRQGDNQPQHF

J: TRBJ1-2
D: NA
V: TRBV30
size: NA
DNA: TGTGCCTGGAGTGAGGGCAAAACTTTCTACACCTTC
CDR3: CAWSEGKTFYTF

J: TRBJ1-2
D: NA
V: TRBV5-1
size: NA
DNA: TGCGCCAGCAGCTTGATTCCGGCAGGGAACTATGGCTACACCTTC
CDR3: CASSLIPAGNYGYTF

J: TRBJ1-5
D: TRBD1
V: TRBV6-1
size: NA
DNA: TGTGCCAGCAGTGGACAGGGTGGGCAGCCCCAGCATTTT
CDR3: CASSGQGGQPQHF

J: TRBJ1-2
D: NA
V: TRBV29-1
size: NA
DNA: TGCAGCGTTCGTAAGGGTGAAGGCTACACCTTC
CDR3: CSVRKGEGYTF

J: TRBJ2-5
D: NA
V: TRBV19
size: NA
DNA: TGTGCCAGTGCAGTTTTTGGGGAGACCCAGTACTTC
CDR3: CASAVFGETQYF

J: TRBJ2-3
D: TRBD1
V: TRBV5-4
size: NA
DNA: TGTGCCAGCAGCCGAACTGGGACAGGGGGAACAGATACGCAGTATTTT
CDR3: CASSRTGTGGTDTQYF

J: TRBJ1-1
D: NA
V: TRBV11-3
size: NA
DNA: TGTGCCAGCAGCTTAGATTGGCGGCTGTGGCCTGAAGCTTTCTTT
CDR3: CASSLDWRLWPEAFF

J: TRBJ1-6
D: NA
V: TRBV2
size: NA
DNA: TGTGCCAGCAGGGAGACCATAGGTTCACCCCTCCACTTT
CDR3: CASRETIGSPLHF

J: TRBJ2-3
D: TRBD2
V: TRBV5-1
size: NA
DNA: TGCGCCAGCAGCTTGGGGATCGGGGGACTAACAGATACGCAGTATTTT
CDR3: CASSLGIGGLTDTQYF

J: TRBJ2-1
D: NA
V: TRBV19
size: NA
DNA: TGTGCCAGCCGAACGGGATCGTCCTACAATGAGCAGTTCTTC
CDR3: CASRTGSSYNEQFF

J: TRBJ1-2
D: NA
V: TRBV19
size: NA
DNA: TGTGCCAGTAGTATAACCGGGGCAGGGGCTGCCTATGGCTACACCTTC
CDR3: CASSITGAGAAYGYTF

J: TRBJ2-7
D: NA
V: TRBV6-6
size: NA
DNA: TGTGCCAGCAGGGAAATTAACTCCTACGAGCAGTACTTC
CDR3: CASREINSYEQYF

J: TRBJ1-4
D: TRBD1
V: TRBV18
size: NA
DNA: TGTGCCAGCGCGACAGGGCCAGGTGAAAAACTGTTTTTT
CDR3: CASATGPGEKLFF

J: TRBJ1-5
D: NA
V: TRBV18
size: few
DNA: TGTGCCAGCTCACCAGACGGATATCAGCCCCAGCATTTT
CDR3: CASSPDGYQPQHF

J: TRBJ2-1
D: NA
V: TRBV7-8
size: NA
DNA: TGTGCCAGCACCACCAGAAGGGGGAGCTCCTACAATGAGCAGTTCTTC
CDR3: CASTTRRGSSYNEQFF

J: TRBJ2-7
D: NA
V: TRBV5-1
size: NA
DNA: TGCGCCAGCAGCGGAGGGGGTACGTACGAGCAGTACTTC
CDR3: CASSGGGTYEQYF

J: TRBJ2-2
D: TRBD2
V: TRBV2
size: few
DNA: TGTGCCAGCAGTGACGGACTAGCAGGGTCGGGGGAGCTGTTTTTT
CDR3: CASSDGLAGSGELFF